The present TCR beta chain was sequenced within a study of blood T cell repertoires in COVID-19. The CDR3 length is 15 residues. V lost 0 bases and J lost 6; bases outside the gene matches: 7. Germline CDR1 is MGHRA and CDR2 is YSYEKL. Produced via immunoSEQ multiplex PCR; TCRdb's table is partial and in-frame only. Of roughly 100,000 clones in the sample, 76% were seen once. Sequenced sample: peripheral blood. This clonotype was obtained from a man between 65 and 80 years old with acute or convalescent COVID-19. J is TRBJ2-5 and V is TRBV4-1; 7 bases match TRBD1. CDR3 amino acids: CASSQDEGGRKTQYF. Written as DNA, the CDR3 is TGCGCCAGCAGCCAAGATGAAGGGGGCAGGAAGACCCAGTACTTC.